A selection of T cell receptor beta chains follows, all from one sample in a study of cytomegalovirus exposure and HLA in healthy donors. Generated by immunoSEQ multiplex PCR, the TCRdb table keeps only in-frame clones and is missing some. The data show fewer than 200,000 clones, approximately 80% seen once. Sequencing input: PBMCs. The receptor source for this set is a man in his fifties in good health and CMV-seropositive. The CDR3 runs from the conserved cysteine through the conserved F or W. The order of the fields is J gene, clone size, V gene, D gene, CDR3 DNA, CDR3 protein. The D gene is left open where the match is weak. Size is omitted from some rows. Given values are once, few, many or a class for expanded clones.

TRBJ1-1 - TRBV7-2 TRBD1 TGTGCCAGCAGCTTACCCCCCAGGGGGACAAACACTGAAGCTTTCTTT CASSLPPRGTNTEAFF
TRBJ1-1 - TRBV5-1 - TGCGCCAGCAGAATGTGGGGAGTCACTGAAGCTTTCTTT CASRMWGVTEAFF
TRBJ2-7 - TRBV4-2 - TGTGCCAGCAGCCAAGACCGACAGCGCTCCTACGAGCAGTACTTC CASSQDRQRSYEQYF
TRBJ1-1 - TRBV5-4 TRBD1 TGTGCCAGCAGCCGACAGGGAACTGAAGCTTTCTTT CASSRQGTEAFF
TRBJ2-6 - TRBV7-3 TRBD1 TGTGCCAGCAGCTTAACTCCCCCTCAGGGGGCGCTGGGGGCCAACGTCCTGACTTTC CASSLTPPQGALGANVLTF
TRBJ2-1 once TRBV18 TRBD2 TGTGCCAGCTCAGCGATTCCGGGACTAGCGGGTGAGCAGTTCTTC CASSAIPGLAGEQFF
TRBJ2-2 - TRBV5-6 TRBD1 TGTGCCAGCAGCCCGTCGGACAGGGGGACCGGGGAGCTGTTTTTT CASSPSDRGTGELFF
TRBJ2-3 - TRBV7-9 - TGTGCCAGCAGCTTATCAGGGGGCACAGATACGCAGTATTTT CASSLSGGTDTQYF
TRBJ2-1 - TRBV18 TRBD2 TGTGCCAGCTCACCCTATAGGACTAGCGGGGGGGACAATGAGCAGTTCTTC CASSPYRTSGGDNEQFF
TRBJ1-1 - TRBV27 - TGTGCCAGCAGTTATGGGGGGATCAACACTGAAGCTTTCTTT CASSYGGINTEAFF
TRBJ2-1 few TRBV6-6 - TGTGCCAGCAGTCTGTTGACAGGAGGCAATGAGCAGTTCTTC CASSLLTGGNEQFF
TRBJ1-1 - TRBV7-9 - TGTGCCAGCGCCCAGGTTACCATGAACACTGAAGCTTTCTTT CASAQVTMNTEAFF
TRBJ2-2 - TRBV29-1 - TGCAGCGTGCCCGACAGAGCGAACACCGGGGAGCTGTTTTTT CSVPDRANTGELFF
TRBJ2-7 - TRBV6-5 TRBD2 TGTGCCAGCAGTTCGGGGGGGTACGAGCAGTACTTC CASSSGGYEQYF
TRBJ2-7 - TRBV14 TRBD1 TGTGCCAGCAGCCAAGATTTGGGGACAGGGCCCTCCTACGAGCAGTACTTC CASSQDLGTGPSYEQYF
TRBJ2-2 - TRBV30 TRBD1 TGTGCCTGGAGTCGGCAGGGGGTCGGGGAGCTGTTTTTT CAWSRQGVGELFF
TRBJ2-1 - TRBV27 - TGTGCCAGCAGTTTGTACTGGAACCTTAGAGGTGAGCAGTTCTTC CASSLYWNLRGEQFF
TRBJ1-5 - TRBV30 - TGTGCCTGGAGTGTACACGGGGGGAGCAATCAGCCCCAGCATTTT CAWSVHGGSNQPQHF
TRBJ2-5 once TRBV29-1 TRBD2 TGCAGCGTCCGCATGGGACTAGGCGGGACCCAGTACTTC CSVRMGLGGTQYF
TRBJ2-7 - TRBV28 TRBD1 TGTGCCAGCAGGAGAGACAGGGGGCTGGACGAGCAGTACTTC CASRRDRGLDEQYF